Below are 32 T cell receptor beta chains sequenced from a single sample in a study of vaccination effects on CD4 cells after COVID-19. TCRdb's table, derived via immunoSEQ multiplex PCR, lists solely in-frame clones and lacks some. The table shows about 15,000 clones, with just over 75% occurring only once. Viral peptide pool expansion of antigen-specific CD4+ T cells preceded sequencing in the ViraFEST assay. Once cultured for about 9 days, the cells underwent separation to obtain CD4+ T cells. SARS-CoV-2 infection was confirmed by PCR in the person between March and December 2020. Two-dose vaccination with either BNT162b2 or mRNA-1273 was given to the participants. Their recognized antigens are unknown. The specimen comprised CD4+ T cells from PBMCs cultured with SARS-CoV-2 spike peptides, sampled after COVID-19 vaccination. All receptors come from a human donor who had a prior SARS-CoV-2 infection.

The V call is TRBV2, the J call TRBJ2-3; D gene ambiguous. The V gene's germline CDR1 is SNHLY and CDR2 FYNNEI. The CDR3 is 14 residues long. V was pared by 4 bases and J by 6 bases, with 14 bases between. The chain's CDR3 is CASSAYTRRDTQYF. CDR3 nucleotide sequence: TGTGCCAGCAGTGCATACACGAGGCGGGATACGCAGTATTTT.

The chain links TRBV7-3 to TRBJ1-2, with TRBD1 as a possible D gene (5 bases). This CDR3 has 15 residues. V was shortened by 1 base and J by 6 bases, with 15 bases between the two germline ends. The germline CDR1 and CDR2 sequences are SGHTA and FQGTGA. CDR3 amino acids: CASSLNGGGIDGYTF. The CDR3 DNA sequence: TGTGCCAGCAGCTTAAATGGCGGGGGGATAGATGGCTACACCTTC.

The chain uses TRBV9 and TRBJ2-6, with a weak D call TRBD1 (6 bases). The V end lost 4 bases, the J end lost 0 bases, and 8 bases lay between the germline ends. Germline assignment: CDR1 SGDLS and CDR2 YYNGEE. The CDR3 extends over 15 amino acids. The CDR3, as DNA: TGTGCCAGCAGCTCACAGGGCTCTGGGGCCAACGTCCTGACTTTC. The encoded protein is CASSSQGSGANVLTF.

This chain joins TRBV19 and TRBJ1-1, with 7 nucleotides matching TRBD1. Per germline, CDR1 LNHDA and CDR2 SQIVND (reference sequence). The CDR3 is made up of 14 amino acids. Trimming cost V 1 base and J 11 bases; bases outside gene matches: 10. In nucleotides, the CDR3 is TGTGCCAGTAGTATAGGGGGGACAGCGAAAAGGGCTTTCTTT. Translation: CASSIGGTAKRAFF.

The chain carries TRBV4-2 and TRBJ2-3, with D unclear. Trimming took 0 bases from V and 6 from J, leaving 13 bases between them. Looked up from germline, CDR1 is LGHNA and CDR2 is YNFKEQ. The CDR3 length is 15 residues. The chain's CDR3 is CASSQDRATRDTQYF. The CDR3 bases are TGTGCCAGCAGCCAAGATCGGGCGACCCGGGATACGCAGTATTTT.

This chain connects TRBV29-1 to TRBJ2-7, with a weak D call TRBD2 (6 bases). V lost 4 bases and J 4 bases, leaving 11 bases between the germline ends. Germline V gives CDR1 SQVTM, CDR2 ANQGSEA. This CDR3 is built from 12 residues. CDR3 DNA: TGCAGCGTTGGAGCTAGCGCATACGAGCAGTACTTC. Translating gives CSVGASAYEQYF.

The genes are TRBV5-1 and TRBJ2-7; maybe TRBD2 (6 bases). The CDR3 has 14 amino acids. V was pared by 4 bases and J by 4 bases, with 15 bases between. Germline CDR1 SGHRS, CDR2 YFSETQ. The CDR3 sequence: CASSSQGGGYEQYF. Written as DNA, the CDR3 is TGCGCCAGCAGCAGCCAGGGAGGCGGTTACGAGCAGTACTTC.

This clone was recorded a few times. The V gene is TRBV7-9, the J gene TRBJ2-1, with TRBD2 identical over 8 bases. Germline V CDR1 and CDR2: SEHNR, FQNEAQ (reference sequence). The CDR3 extends over 17 amino acids. The V and J ends lost 5 bases and 0 bases, in that order; junction bases with no gene match: 9. In DNA, the CDR3 is TGTGCCAGCAGCCCCAGGACTAGCCAAAGCTCCTACAATGAGCAGTTCTTC. Protein: CASSPRTSQSSYNEQFF.

The V and J genes are TRBV5-1 and TRBJ2-2; tentatively, D is TRBD2 (6 bases). V dropped 1 base and J dropped 2 bases, with 12 bases sitting between them. Germline V gene lookup returns CDR1 SGHRS and CDR2 YFSETQ. The CDR3 sequence is 16 residues long. The CDR3 DNA reads as TGCGCCAGCAGCTTGTCCCTAGCGAGAAACACCGGGGAGCTGTTTTTT. This encodes CASSLSLARNTGELFF.

This clone was detected a few times. J is TRBJ2-7 and V is TRBV29-1; D is uncertain. V lost 4 bases, J lost 9 bases, and 13 bases lay in between. The CDR3 is made up of 11 amino acids. Germline CDR1 is SQVTM and CDR2 is ANQGSEA. The CDR3: CSVVGSVGQYF. The CDR3 coding sequence is TGCAGCGTTGTTGGTTCGGTCGGGCAGTACTTC.

The chain joins TRBV7-2 to TRBJ2-5, with 8 bases matching TRBD2. Germline V gene data show CDR1 as SGHTA and CDR2 as FQGNSA. V was pared by 4 bases and J by 2 bases, with 3 bases of the junction left unmatched. The CDR3 is 14 residues long. CDR3 amino acids: CASSSIAGQETQYF. For the CDR3, the DNA is TGTGCCAGCAGCTCTATAGCGGGGCAAGAGACCCAGTACTTC. The full variable domain, with the rest looked up from reference TRBV7-2 and TRBJ2-5, is GAGVSQSPSNKVTEKGKDVELRCDPISGHTALYWYRQSLGQGLEFLIYFQGNSAPDKSGLPSDRFSAERTGGSVSTLTIQRTQQEDSAVYLCASSSIAGQETQYFGPGTRLLVL.

The rearrangement links TRBV5-4 to TRBJ1-2; D is uncertain. Germline-derived CDR1 and CDR2 are SGHNT and YYREEE (reference sequence). The CDR3 runs to 14 residues. The V and J ends lost 0 bases and 2 bases respectively, with 8 bases between them. DNA of the CDR3: TGTGCCAGCAGCTTGGAGGCCATCAACTATGGCTACACCTTC. This sequence encodes CASSLEAINYGYTF. The variable domain in full, with the rest retrieved from reference TRBV5-4 and TRBJ1-2, is ETGVTQSPTHLIKTRGQQVTLRCSSQSGHNTVSWYQQALGQGPQFIFQYYREEENGRGNFPPRFSGLQFPNYSSELNVNALELDDSALYLCASSLEAINYGYTFGSGTRLTVV.

The chain carries TRBV7-3 and TRBJ1-1; TRBD1 might be the D (5 bases). The CDR3 contains 13 residues. Germline V CDR1 and CDR2: SGHTA, FQGTGA. V dropped 8 bases and J dropped 1 base, with 11 bases sitting between them. In DNA, the CDR3 is TGTGCCAGCCGCCGGGACCAGAACACTGAAGCTTTCTTT. It yields the protein CASRRDQNTEAFF.

About this clone itself: An end of the junction differs from the germline gene, which may be a read error. The chain combines TRBV6-5 with TRBJ2-7; D unclear. Per germline, CDR1 MNHEY and CDR2 SVGAGI. The CDR3 contains 12 residues. The CDR3 DNA is TGTGCCAGCAGTAACTCAGTCTACGAGCAGTACTTC. Translation: CASSNSVYEQYF.

This clone qualifies as medium-sized. The V call is TRBV10-3, the J call TRBJ1-6; D not certain. This CDR3 spans 13 amino acids. Trimming cost V 11 bases and J 13 bases, with 21 bases left between them. Germline V gene lookup returns CDR1 ENHRY and CDR2 SYGVKD. The CDR3 sequence: CAGSDGLLSPLHF. In DNA, the CDR3 is TGTGCCGGGTCGGACGGTCTATTATCGCCCCTCCACTTT.

The chain carries TRBV5-1 and TRBJ2-5; 10 bases are shared with TRBD1. The V segment lost 6 bases and the J segment 3 bases; nucleotides outside the gene matches: 8. Germline lookup yields CDR1 SGHRS and CDR2 YFSETQ. CDR3 length equals 15 residues. As DNA, the CDR3 is TGCGCCAGCACCCAAGCCGGGACAGGGGAAGAGACCCAGTACTTC. Amino acids: CASTQAGTGEETQYF.

The chain combines TRBV11-2 with TRBJ2-1, with 9 bases lining up with TRBD2. Trimming took 2 bases from V and 13 from J; bases not matched to a gene: 9. The CDR3 spans 14 residues. The V gene's germline CDR1 is SGHAT and CDR2 FQNNGV. The CDR3 DNA reads TGTGCCAGCAGCTTAACAGCTAGCGGGGCCCGTCAGTTCTTC. This codes for CASSLTASGARQFF.

The genes are TRBV13 and TRBJ2-3, with 10 bases identical to TRBD2. The CDR3 is made up of 16 amino acids. The V gene end was trimmed by 4 bases and the J gene end by 6 bases; junction bases not matched to a gene: 10. Germline loops: CDR1 PRHDT, CDR2 FYEKMQ (reference sequence). Here the CDR3 DNA reads TGTGCCAGCAGCTCCCGGCTAGCGGGAGTCTCGGATACGCAGTATTTT. It encodes CASSSRLAGVSDTQYF.

This chain connects TRBV6-5 to TRBJ2-6; D is undetermined. The V gene's germline CDR1 is MNHEY and CDR2 SVGAGI. The CDR3 loop spans 13 amino acids. V was clipped by 6 bases and J by 2 bases, with 5 bases between them. CDR3 residues: CASREPGANVLTF. Written as DNA, the CDR3 is TGTGCCAGCAGGGAGCCTGGGGCCAACGTCCTGACTTTC.

This chain joins TRBV5-1 and TRBJ2-5; 15 nucleotides match TRBD2. CDR1 and CDR2 (germline): SGHRS, YFSETQ. The V and J ends lost 0 bases and 5 bases, in that order; junction bases with no gene match: 8. The CDR3 sequence is 18 residues long. The CDR3 DNA is TGCGCCAGCAGCTTGGGACGGACTAGCGGGGGGGCCACCGAGACCCAGTACTTC. Protein sequence: CASSLGRTSGGATETQYF.

The chain joins TRBV29-1 to TRBJ1-1; 9 bases are shared with TRBD1. The CDR3 loop spans 15 amino acids. With 7 bases clipped from V and 0 bases from J, the junction kept 9 bases outside the gene matches. CDR1 is SQVTM and CDR2 is ANQGSEA in the germline V gene. This chain's CDR3 is CSAGTGWGMNTEAFF. DNA of the CDR3: TGCAGCGCCGGGACAGGGTGGGGGATGAACACTGAAGCTTTCTTT.

This chain uses TRBV21-1 with TRBJ1-2; the table's D call, TRBD1, was not checked against the DNA. TRBV21-1 is reported as a pseudogene. The CDR3 consists of 9 residues. The CDR3 reads CASRAGYTF. For the CDR3, the DNA is TGTGCCAGCAGGGCCGGCTACACCTTC.

The chain uses TRBV6-1 and TRBJ2-5; D ambiguous. The V end lost 2 bases, the J end lost 6 bases, and 10 bases lay between the germline ends. CDR1 is MNHNS, CDR2 SASEGT, per germline. The CDR3 covers 13 residues. The CDR3 nucleotides read TGTGCCAGCAGTGAACGAAGGGAAAAGACCCAGTACTTC. This gives the protein CASSERREKTQYF.

The chain joins TRBV30 to TRBJ2-5, with 10 nucleotides matching TRBD2. With 2 bases clipped from V and 5 bases from J, the junction kept 8 bases outside the gene matches. The CDR3 is 15 residues long. Germline V gene sequence: CDR1 GTSNPN, CDR2 SVGIG (reference sequence). The CDR3, as DNA: TGTGCCTGGAGTCCCCGGCTAGCGGGGGTCGAGACCCAGTACTTC. This codes for CAWSPRLAGVETQYF.

This clone was seen more than once but under ten times. The rearrangement links TRBV5-1 to TRBJ1-1; D perhaps matches TRBD1 (6 bases). Trimming took off 5 bases at V and 7 bases at J, with 12 bases between the two ends. The CDR3 is made up of 12 amino acids. CDR1 and CDR2 from the germline V gene are SGHRS and YFSETQ. For the CDR3, the DNA is TGCGCCAGCAGGGAACGGACAGATGAAGCTTTCTTT. Protein: CASRERTDEAFF.

This chain links TRBV4-3 with TRBJ1-1; D ambiguous. The CDR3 loop spans 14 amino acids. Germline loops: CDR1 LGHNA, CDR2 YSLEER. Deletions cut 0 bases from V and 0 bases from J, with 5 bases between. DNA for the CDR3: TGCGCCAGCAGCCAAGACGGGTTGAACACTGAAGCTTTCTTT. Its protein product is CASSQDGLNTEAFF.

V and J are TRBV6-5 and TRBJ1-2; D perhaps matches TRBD1 (6 bases). The ends were cut back, 4 bases at V and 5 bases at J, with 20 bases in the middle. Germline V lookup: CDR1 MNHEY, CDR2 SVGAGI. CDR3 length: 16 residues. The CDR3 sequence: CASSSRARTDYYGYTF. In DNA, the CDR3 is TGTGCCAGCAGTTCCCGCGCGAGGACAGACTATTATGGCTACACCTTC.

This chain connects TRBV5-5 to TRBJ2-7; TRBD2 is a possible D gene (6 bases). The CDR3 consists of 14 residues. V dropped 0 bases and J dropped 3 bases, with 10 bases sitting between them. Germline V gene lookup returns CDR1 SGHKS and CDR2 YYEKEE (reference sequence). The CDR3 nucleotides are TGTGCCAGCAGCTTGGGGTGGGGGGACTACGAGCAGTACTTC. It translates to CASSLGWGDYEQYF.

This clone was seen more than once but under ten times. The gene calls are TRBV5-6 and TRBJ1-2; D uncertain. This CDR3 is 11 amino acids long. V was pared by 6 bases and J by 8 bases, with 11 bases between. Germline V gene data show CDR1 as SGHDT and CDR2 as YYEEEE. The CDR3 spells CASKEASGYTF. CDR3 bases: TGTGCCAGCAAAGAGGCTTCCGGCTACACCTTC.

J is TRBJ1-2 and V is TRBV19, with 8 positions matching TRBD1. The V gene's germline CDR1 is LNHDA and CDR2 SQIVND (reference sequence). This CDR3 has 14 residues. V was clipped by 5 bases and J by 9 bases; unmatched bases: 11. The CDR3 sequence is CASSPDREAWSYTF. DNA for the CDR3: TGTGCCAGTAGTCCGGACAGGGAGGCGTGGAGCTACACCTTC.

This chain connects TRBV7-2 to TRBJ2-3; D call uncertain. The V and J ends lost 1 base and 4 bases respectively, with 24 bases between them. Germline CDR1 reads SGHTA; CDR2 reads FQGNSA. This CDR3 is built from 19 residues. The DNA for the CDR3 is TGTGCCAGCAGCTTAGAATTCTTGCAGCCCCCCTTGTCCGCAGATACGCAGTATTTT. Translating it yields CASSLEFLQPPLSADTQYF.

The V gene is TRBV5-1, the J gene TRBJ2-3, with no clear D. This CDR3 has 14 residues. CDR1 and CDR2 (germline): SGHRS, YFSETQ. Trimming shortened V by 3 bases and J by 3 bases, and 11 bases separated the two germline ends. CDR3 in amino acids: CASSYSQLTDTQYF. As DNA, the CDR3 is TGCGCCAGCAGCTACAGCCAGCTAACAGATACGCAGTATTTT.